This T cell receptor (beta chain) was found in a study of beta chain features in type 1 diabetes. This clone was counted ten times or more. As yet, its antigen is unknown. The CDR3 is 14 residues long. With 3 bases clipped from V and 2 bases from J, the junction kept 1 base outside the gene matches. Per the germline V gene, CDR1 is PRHDT and CDR2 is FYEKMQ (reference sequence). Sequenced material consisted of expressed TCRB transcripts (all of the isolated RNA was reverse transcribed). This table comes from immunoSEQ multiplex PCR, and its TCRdb copy is limited to in-frame clones, with some not included. The sample shows 300,000 or so clones, around 9.3% of them seen only once. General study points: Shorter TCRB CDR3s, moderately but significantly so, marked every one of the four CD4+ subsets in Type 1 diabetes patients.

The clonotype originates from a man aged 30-40 years with type 1 diabetes. The sample consisted of central memory CD4+ T cells from blood. This chain connects TRBV13 to TRBJ1-1, with TRBD1 identical over 9 bases. Here the CDR3 DNA reads TGTGCCAGCAGCTTGGACAGGGGTAACACTGAAGCTTTCTTT. Translation: CASSLDRGNTEAFF.